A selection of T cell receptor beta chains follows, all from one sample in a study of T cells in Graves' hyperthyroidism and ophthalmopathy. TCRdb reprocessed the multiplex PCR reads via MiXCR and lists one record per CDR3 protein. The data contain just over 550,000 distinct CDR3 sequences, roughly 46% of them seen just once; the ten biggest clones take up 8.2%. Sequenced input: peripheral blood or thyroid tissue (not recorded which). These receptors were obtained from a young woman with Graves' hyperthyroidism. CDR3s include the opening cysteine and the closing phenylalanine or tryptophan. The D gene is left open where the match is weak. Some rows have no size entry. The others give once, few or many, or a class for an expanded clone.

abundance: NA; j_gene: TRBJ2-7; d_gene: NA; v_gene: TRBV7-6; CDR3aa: CASSLEDGSYEQYF; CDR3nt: TGTGCCAGCAGCCTGGAGGACGGCTCCTACGAGCAGTACTTC
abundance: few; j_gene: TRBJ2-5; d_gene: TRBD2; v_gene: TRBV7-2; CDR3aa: CASSLVGTSGTAGAQYF; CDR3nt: TGTGCCAGCAGCTTGGTTGGGACTAGCGGGACGGCGGGGGCCCAGTACTTC
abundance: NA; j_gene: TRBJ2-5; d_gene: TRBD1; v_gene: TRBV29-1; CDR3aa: CSVQRTGTETQYF; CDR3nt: TGCAGCGTGCAACGGACAGGGACAGAGACCCAGTACTTC
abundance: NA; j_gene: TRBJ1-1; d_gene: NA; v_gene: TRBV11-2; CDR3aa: CASSQKSNTEAFF; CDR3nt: TGTGCCAGCAGCCAAAAGTCTAACACTGAAGCTTTCTTT
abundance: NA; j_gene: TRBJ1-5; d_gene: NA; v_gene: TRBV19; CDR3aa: CASSIVGQGWMQPQHF; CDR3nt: TGTGCCAGTAGTATAGTAGGCCAGGGGTGGATGCAGCCCCAGCATTTT
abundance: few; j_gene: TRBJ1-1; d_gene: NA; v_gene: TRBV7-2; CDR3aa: CASSYGTALNTEAFF; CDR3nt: TGTGCCAGCAGTTACGGTACAGCTTTGAACACTGAAGCTTTCTTT
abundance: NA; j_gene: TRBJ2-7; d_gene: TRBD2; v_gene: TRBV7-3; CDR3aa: CASSKRERELQYF; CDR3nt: TGTGCCAGCAGCAAACGCGAGCGGGAGCTGCAGTACTTC
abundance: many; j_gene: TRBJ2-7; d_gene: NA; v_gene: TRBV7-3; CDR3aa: CASSLFDGPYEQYF; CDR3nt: TGTGCCAGCAGCTTGTTCGACGGACCCTACGAGCAGTACTTC
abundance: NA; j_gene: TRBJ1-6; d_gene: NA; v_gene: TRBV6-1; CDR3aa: CASSEVGDNSPLHF; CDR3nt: TGTGCCAGCAGTGAAGTAGGGGATAATTCACCCCTCCACTTT
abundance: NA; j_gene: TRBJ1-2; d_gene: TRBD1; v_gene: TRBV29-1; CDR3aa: CSVRAGGGYTF; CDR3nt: TGCAGCGTTAGGGCAGGGGGCGGCTACACCTTC
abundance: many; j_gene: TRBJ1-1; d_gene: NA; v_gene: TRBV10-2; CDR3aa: CASSVPGDTEAFF; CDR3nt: TGCGCCAGCAGTGTCCCAGGGGACACTGAAGCTTTCTTT
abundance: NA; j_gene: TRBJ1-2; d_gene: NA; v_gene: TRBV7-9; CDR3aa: CASSSQGIGYTF; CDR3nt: TGTGCCAGCAGTTCCCAGGGAATCGGCTACACCTTC
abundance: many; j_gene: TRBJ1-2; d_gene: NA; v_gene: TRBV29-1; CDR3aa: CSVGRIRDGYTF; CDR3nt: TGCAGCGTTGGGCGGATCAGGGATGGCTACACCTTC
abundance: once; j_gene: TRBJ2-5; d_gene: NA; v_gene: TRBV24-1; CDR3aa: CATSDGGKTQYF; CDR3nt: TGTGCCACCAGTGATGGGGGGAAGACCCAGTACTTC
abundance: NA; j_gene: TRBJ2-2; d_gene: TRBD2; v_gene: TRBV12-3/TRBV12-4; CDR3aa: CASRPGLAGGNTGELFF; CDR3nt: TGTGCCAGCAGGCCCGGACTAGCGGGAGGGAACACCGGGGAGCTGTTTTTT
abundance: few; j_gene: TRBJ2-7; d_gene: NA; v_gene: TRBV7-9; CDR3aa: CASSFGRSSYEQYF; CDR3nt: TGTGCCAGCAGCTTTGGGCGGTCTTCCTACGAGCAGTACTTC
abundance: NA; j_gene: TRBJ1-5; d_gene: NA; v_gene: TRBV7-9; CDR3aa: CACSLTGQPQHF; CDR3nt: TGTGCCTGCAGCCTAACAGGTCAGCCCCAGCATTTT
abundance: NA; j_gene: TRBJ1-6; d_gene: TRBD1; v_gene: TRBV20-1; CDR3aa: CGTEGNSPLHF; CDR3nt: TGCGGGACAGAGGGTAATTCACCCCTCCACTTT
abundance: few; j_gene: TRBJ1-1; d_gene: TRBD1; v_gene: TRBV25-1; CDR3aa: CASSYGGQSETEAFF; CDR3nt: TGTGCCAGCAGTTACGGGGGACAGAGTGAGACTGAAGCTTTCTTT
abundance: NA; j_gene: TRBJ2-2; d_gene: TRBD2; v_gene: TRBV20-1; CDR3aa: CSASGVFAGGGGNGELFF; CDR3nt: TGCAGTGCTAGTGGGGTGTTTGCGGGAGGCGGAGGGAACGGGGAGCTGTTTTTT
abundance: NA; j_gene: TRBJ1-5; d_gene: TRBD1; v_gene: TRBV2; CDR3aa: CASSNRGLQETQHF; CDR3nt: TGTGCCAGCAGTAACAGGGGGCTCCAAGAGACCCAGCATTTT
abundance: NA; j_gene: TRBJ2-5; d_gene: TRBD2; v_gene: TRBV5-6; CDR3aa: CASSPRTRANKETQYF; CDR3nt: TGTGCCAGCAGCCCCCGGACTAGGGCGAACAAAGAGACCCAGTACTTC
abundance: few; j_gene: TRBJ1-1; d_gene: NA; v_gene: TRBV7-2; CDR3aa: CASSLDGMGLEAFF; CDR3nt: TGTGCCAGCAGTTTGGACGGAATGGGCCTTGAAGCTTTCTTT
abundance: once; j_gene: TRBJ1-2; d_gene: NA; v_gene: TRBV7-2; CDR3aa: CASSVAGEVDGYTF; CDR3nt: TGTGCCAGCAGCGTTGCTGGGGAGGTGGATGGCTACACCTTC
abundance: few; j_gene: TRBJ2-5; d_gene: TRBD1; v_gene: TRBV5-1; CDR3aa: CASSPRDRDQETQYF; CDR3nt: TGCGCCAGCAGCCCCAGGGACAGGGACCAAGAGACCCAGTACTTC
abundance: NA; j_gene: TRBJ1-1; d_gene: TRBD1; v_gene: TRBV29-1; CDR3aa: CSVGNRDRWTEAFF; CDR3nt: TGCAGCGTCGGGAACCGGGACAGGTGGACTGAAGCTTTCTTT
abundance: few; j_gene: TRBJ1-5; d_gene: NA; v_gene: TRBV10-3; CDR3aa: CAISESQGLQPQHF; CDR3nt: TGTGCCATCAGTGAGTCGCAGGGTCTTCAGCCCCAGCATTTT
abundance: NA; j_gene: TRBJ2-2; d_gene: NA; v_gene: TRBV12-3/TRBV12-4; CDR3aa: CANLRGPNTGELFF; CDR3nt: TGTGCCAATTTGCGGGGGCCGAACACCGGGGAGCTGTTTTTT
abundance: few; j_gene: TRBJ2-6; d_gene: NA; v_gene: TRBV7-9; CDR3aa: CASSLGRTNSGANVLTF; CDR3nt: TGTGCCAGCAGCCTGGGACGGACTAACTCTGGGGCCAACGTCCTGACTTTC
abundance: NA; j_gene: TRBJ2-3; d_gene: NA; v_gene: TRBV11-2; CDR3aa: CASSRSGGTDTQYF; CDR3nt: TGTGCCAGCAGCAGAAGTGGAGGCACAGATACGCAGTATTTT
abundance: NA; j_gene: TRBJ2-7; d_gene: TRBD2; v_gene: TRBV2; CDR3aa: CASSEDLAGTFYEQYF; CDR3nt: TGTGCCAGCAGTGAGGACCTAGCGGGAACTTTCTACGAGCAGTACTTC
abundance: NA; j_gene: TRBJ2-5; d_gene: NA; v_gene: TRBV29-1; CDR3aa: CSILTGEGQETQYF; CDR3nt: TGCAGCATCCTGACAGGGGAGGGTCAAGAGACCCAGTACTTC
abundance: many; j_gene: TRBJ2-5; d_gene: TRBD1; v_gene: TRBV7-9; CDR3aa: CASSQIDRGTETQYF; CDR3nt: TGTGCCAGCAGCCAAATCGACAGGGGGACGGAGACCCAGTACTTC
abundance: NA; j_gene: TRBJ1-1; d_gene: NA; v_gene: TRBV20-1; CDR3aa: CSALNNRVLNTEAFF; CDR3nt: TGCAGTGCCCTGAACAACAGGGTCCTGAACACTGAAGCTTTCTTT
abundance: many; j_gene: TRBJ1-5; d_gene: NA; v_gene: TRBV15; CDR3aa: CATSLHRASNQPQHF; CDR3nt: TGTGCCACCAGCCTACACAGGGCTAGCAATCAGCCCCAGCATTTT
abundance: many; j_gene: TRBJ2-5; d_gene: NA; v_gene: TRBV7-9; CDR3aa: CASSRGSSQETQYF; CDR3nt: TGTGCCAGCAGCCGAGGGAGCAGCCAAGAGACCCAGTACTTC
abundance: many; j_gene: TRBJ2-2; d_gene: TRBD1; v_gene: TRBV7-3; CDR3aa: CASSLGQGFTGELFF; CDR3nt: TGTGCCAGCAGCCTGGGACAGGGCTTCACCGGGGAGCTGTTTTTT
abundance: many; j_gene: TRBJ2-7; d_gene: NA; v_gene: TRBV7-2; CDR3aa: CASSLAEYYEQYF; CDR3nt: TGTGCCAGCAGCTTAGCTGAGTACTACGAGCAGTACTTC
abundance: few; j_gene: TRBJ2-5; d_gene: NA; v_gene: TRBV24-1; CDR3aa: CATSDYSARETQYF; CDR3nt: TGTGCCACCAGTGATTATTCAGCCCGGGAGACCCAGTACTTC
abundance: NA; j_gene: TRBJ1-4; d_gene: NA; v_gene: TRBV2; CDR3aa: CASSEGAADEKLFF; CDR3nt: TGTGCCAGCAGTGAAGGGGCTGCTGACGAAAAACTGTTTTTT
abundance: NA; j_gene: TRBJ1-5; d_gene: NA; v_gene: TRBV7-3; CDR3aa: CASSQVAGNQPQHF; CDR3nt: TGCGCCAGCAGCCAAGTGGCAGGGAATCAGCCCCAGCATTTT
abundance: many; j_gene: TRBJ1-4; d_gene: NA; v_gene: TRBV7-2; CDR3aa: CASSRTSPNEKLFF; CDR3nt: TGTGCCAGCAGCCGGACCTCCCCCAACGAAAAACTGTTTTTT